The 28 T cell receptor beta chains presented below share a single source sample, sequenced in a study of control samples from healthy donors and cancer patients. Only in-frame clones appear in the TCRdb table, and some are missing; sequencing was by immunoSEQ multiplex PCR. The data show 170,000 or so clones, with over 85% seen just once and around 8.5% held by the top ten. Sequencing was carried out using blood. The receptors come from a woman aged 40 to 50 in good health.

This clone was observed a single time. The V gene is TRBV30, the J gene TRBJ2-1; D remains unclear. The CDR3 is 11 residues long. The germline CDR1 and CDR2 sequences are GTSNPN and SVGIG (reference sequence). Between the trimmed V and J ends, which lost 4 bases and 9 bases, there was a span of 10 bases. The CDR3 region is CAWTISFEQFF. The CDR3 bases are TGTGCCTGGACCATCAGCTTTGAGCAGTTCTTC.

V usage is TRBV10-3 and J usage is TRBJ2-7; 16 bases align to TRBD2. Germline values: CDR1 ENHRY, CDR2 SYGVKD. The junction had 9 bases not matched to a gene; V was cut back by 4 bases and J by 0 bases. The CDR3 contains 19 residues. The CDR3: CAISAGTSGRAVSSYEQYF. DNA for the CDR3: TGTGCCATCAGTGCCGGGACTAGCGGGAGGGCCGTCAGCTCCTACGAGCAGTACTTC.

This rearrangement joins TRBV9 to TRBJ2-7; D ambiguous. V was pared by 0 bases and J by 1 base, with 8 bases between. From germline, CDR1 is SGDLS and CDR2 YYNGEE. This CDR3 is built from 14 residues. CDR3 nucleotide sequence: TGTGCCAGCAGCGTAGATCGGGCTTCCTACGAGCAGTACTTC. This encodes CASSVDRASYEQYF.

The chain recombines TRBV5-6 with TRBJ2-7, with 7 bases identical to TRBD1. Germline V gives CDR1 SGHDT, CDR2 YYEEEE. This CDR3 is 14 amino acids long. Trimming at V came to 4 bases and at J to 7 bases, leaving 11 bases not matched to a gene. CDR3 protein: CASSGVRGLGEQYF. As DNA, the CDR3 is TGTGCCAGCAGCGGGGTCAGGGGGTTAGGGGAGCAGTACTTC.

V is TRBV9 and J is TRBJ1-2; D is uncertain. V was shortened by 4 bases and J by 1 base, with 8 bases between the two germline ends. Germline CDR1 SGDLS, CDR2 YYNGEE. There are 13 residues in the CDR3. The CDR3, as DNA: TGTGCCAGCAGCCCGGGGTTTAACTATGGCTACACCTTC. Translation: CASSPGFNYGYTF.

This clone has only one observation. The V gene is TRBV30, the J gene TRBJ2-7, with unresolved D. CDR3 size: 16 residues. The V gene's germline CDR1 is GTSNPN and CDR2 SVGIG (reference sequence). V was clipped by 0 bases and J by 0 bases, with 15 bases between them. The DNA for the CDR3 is TGTGCCTGGAGTGTACGGCGGCAGTTAAGCTCCTACGAGCAGTACTTC. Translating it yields CAWSVRRQLSSYEQYF.

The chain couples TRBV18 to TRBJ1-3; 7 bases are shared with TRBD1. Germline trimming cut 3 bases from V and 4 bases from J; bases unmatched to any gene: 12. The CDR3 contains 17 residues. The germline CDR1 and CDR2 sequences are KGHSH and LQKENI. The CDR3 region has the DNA TGTGCCAGCTCACCGACTGCGTCTCGGGACAGCGGAAACACCATATATTTT. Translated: CASSPTASRDSGNTIYF. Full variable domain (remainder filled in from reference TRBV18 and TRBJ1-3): NAGVMQNPRHLVRRRGQEARLRCSPMKGHSHVYWYRQLPEEGLKFMVYLQKENIIDESGMPKERFSAEFPKEGPSILRIQQVVRGDSAAYFCASSPTASRDSGNTIYFGEGSWLTVV.

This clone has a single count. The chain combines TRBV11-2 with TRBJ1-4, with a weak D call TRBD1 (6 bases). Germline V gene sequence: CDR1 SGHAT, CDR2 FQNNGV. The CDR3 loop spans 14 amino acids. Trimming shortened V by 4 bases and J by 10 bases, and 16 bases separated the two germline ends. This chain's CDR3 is CASSSTGTTGKLFF. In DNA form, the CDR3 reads TGTGCCAGCAGCTCCACCGGGACAACTGGAAAACTGTTTTTT.

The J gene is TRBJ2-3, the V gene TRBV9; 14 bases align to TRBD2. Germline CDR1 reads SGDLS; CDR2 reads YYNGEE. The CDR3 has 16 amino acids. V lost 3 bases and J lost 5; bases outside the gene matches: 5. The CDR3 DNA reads TGTGCCAGCAGCGGAGGACTAGCGGGGGGTCGAGATACGCAGTATTTT. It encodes CASSGGLAGGRDTQYF.

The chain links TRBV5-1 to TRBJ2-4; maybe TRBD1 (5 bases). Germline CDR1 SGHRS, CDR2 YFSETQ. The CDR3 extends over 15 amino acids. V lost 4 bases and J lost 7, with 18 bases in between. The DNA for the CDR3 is TGCGCCAGCAGCCCTGGTGGGAATAAGGGGAACATTCAGTACTTC. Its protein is CASSPGGNKGNIQYF. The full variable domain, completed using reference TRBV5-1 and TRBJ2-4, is KAGVTQTPRYLIKTRGQQVTLSCSPISGHRSVSWYQQTPGQGLQFLFEYFSETQRNKGNFPGRFSGRQFSNSRSEMNVSTLELGDSALYLCASSPGGNKGNIQYFGAGTRLSVL.

The CDR3 protein is CASSVTGRYSNQPQHF. The CDR3 region has the DNA TGTGCCAGCAGCGTGACAGGGCGCTATAGCAATCAGCCCCAGCATTTT. The V call is TRBV5-6, the J call TRBJ1-5, with 7 positions matching TRBD1. Germline trimming cut 4 bases from V and 0 bases from J; bases unmatched to any gene: 7. The length of the CDR3 is 16 residues. Germline V gives CDR1 SGHDT, CDR2 YYEEEE.

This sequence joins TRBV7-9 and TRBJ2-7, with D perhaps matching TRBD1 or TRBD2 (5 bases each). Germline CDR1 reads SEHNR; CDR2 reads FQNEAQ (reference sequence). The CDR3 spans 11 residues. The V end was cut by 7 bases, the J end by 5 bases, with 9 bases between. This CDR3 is CASTGAHEQYF. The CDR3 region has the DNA TGTGCCAGCACCGGGGCCCACGAGCAGTACTTC.

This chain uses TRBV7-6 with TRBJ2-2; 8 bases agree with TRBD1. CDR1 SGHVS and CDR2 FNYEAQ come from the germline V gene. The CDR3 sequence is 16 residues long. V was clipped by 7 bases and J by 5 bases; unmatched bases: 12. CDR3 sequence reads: CASTVKQGEFTGELFF. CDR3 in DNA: TGTGCCAGCACCGTTAAACAGGGGGAGTTTACCGGGGAGCTGTTTTTT. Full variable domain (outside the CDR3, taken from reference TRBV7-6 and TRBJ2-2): GAGVSQSPRYKVTKRGQDVALRCDPISGHVSLYWYRQALGQGPEFLTYFNYEAQQDKSGLPNDRFSAERPEGSISTLTIQRTEQRDSAMYRCASTVKQGEFTGELFFGEGSRLTVL.

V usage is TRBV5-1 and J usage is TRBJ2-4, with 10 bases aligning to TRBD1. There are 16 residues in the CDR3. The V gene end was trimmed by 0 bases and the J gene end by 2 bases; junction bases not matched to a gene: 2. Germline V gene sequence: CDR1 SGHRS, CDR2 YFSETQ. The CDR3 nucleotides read TGCGCCAGCAGCTTGGTGGACAGGGGGACCAAAAACATTCAGTACTTC. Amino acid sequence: CASSLVDRGTKNIQYF. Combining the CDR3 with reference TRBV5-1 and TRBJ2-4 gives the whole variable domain KAGVTQTPRYLIKTRGQQVTLSCSPISGHRSVSWYQQTPGQGLQFLFEYFSETQRNKGNFPGRFSGRQFSNSRSEMNVSTLELGDSALYLCASSLVDRGTKNIQYFGAGTRLSVL.

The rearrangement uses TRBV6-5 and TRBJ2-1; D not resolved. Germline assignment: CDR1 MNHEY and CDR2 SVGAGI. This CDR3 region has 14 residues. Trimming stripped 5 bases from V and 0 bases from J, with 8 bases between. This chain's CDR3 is CASSPPNSYNEQFF. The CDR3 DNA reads TGTGCCAGCAGTCCCCCCAACTCCTACAATGAGCAGTTCTTC.

The CDR3 bases are TGTGCCAGCAGCGTAGGCGGGGCACCGCAGTATTTT. Its protein product is CASSVGGAPQYF. The chain joins TRBV9 to TRBJ2-3; TRBD2 is a possible D gene (6 bases). This CDR3 has 12 amino acids. Germline V lookup: CDR1 SGDLS, CDR2 YYNGEE. V was shortened by 0 bases and J by 10 bases, with 9 bases between the two germline ends.

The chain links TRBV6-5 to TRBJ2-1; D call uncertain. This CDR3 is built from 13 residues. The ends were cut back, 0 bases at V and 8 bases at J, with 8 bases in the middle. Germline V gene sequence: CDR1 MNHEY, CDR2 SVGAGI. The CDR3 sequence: CASSYSVPYEQFF. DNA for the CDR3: TGTGCCAGCAGTTACTCAGTCCCCTATGAGCAGTTCTTC.

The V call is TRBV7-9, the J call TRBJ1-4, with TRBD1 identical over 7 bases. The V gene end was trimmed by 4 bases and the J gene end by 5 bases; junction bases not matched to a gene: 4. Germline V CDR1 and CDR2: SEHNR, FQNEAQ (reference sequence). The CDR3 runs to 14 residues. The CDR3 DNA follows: TGTGCCAGCAGCTATCGGGACAGCAATGAAAAACTGTTTTTT. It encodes CASSYRDSNEKLFF.

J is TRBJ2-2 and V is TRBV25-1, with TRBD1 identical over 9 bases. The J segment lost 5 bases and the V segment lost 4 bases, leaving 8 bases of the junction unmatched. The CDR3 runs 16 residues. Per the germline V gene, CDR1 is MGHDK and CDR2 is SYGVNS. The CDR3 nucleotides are TGTGCCAGCAGTGGGGCCGGACAGGGGAAAACCGGGGAGCTGTTTTTT. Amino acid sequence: CASSGAGQGKTGELFF.

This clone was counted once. The CDR3 DNA follows: TGTGCCAGCAGCTTAGCAGCGGGAGCCAGGTACAATGAGCAGTTCTTC. It specifies CASSLAAGARYNEQFF. This rearrangement joins TRBV7-6 to TRBJ2-1, with 8 bases fitting TRBD2. Germline trimming cut 0 bases from V and 4 bases from J; bases unmatched to any gene: 5. Germline assignment: CDR1 SGHVS and CDR2 FNYEAQ. This CDR3 is 16 amino acids long.

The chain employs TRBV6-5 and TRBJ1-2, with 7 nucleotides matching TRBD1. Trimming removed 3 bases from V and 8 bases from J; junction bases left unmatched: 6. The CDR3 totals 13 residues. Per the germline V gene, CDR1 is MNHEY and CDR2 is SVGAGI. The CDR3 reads CASSYARGRGYTF. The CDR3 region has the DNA TGTGCCAGCAGTTATGCGAGGGGGCGCGGCTACACCTTC.

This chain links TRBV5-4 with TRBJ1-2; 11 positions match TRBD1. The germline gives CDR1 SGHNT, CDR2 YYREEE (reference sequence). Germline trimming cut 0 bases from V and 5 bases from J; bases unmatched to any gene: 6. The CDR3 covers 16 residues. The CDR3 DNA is TGTGCCAGCAGCTTGGGAGGACAGGGGGCCAATTATGGCTACACCTTC. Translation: CASSLGGQGANYGYTF.

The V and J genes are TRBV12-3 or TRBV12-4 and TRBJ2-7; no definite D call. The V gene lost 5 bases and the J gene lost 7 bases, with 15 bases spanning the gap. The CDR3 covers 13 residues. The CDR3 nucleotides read TGTGCCAGCAGTCCCTCTCCAGCTAGAGAGCAGTACTTC. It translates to CASSPSPAREQYF.

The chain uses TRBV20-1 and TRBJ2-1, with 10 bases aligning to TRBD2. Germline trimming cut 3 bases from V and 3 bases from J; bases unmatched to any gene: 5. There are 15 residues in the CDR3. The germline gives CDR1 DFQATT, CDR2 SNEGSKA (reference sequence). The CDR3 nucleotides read TGCAGTGCTAGTGGGACTAGCGCGAGCTACAATGAGCAGTTCTTC. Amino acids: CSASGTSASYNEQFF.

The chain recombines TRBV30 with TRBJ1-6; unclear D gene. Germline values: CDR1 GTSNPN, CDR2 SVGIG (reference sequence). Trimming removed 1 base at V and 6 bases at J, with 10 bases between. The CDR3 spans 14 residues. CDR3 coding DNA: TGTGCCTGGAGTGGGTTGCGTTCTAATTCACCCCTCCACTTT. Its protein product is CAWSGLRSNSPLHF.

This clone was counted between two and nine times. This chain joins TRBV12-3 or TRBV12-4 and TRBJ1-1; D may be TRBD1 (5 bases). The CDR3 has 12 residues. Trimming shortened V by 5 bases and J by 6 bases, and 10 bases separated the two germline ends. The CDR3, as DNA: TGTGCCAGCAGTATGACAGTCTCTGAAGCTTTCTTT. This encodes CASSMTVSEAFF.

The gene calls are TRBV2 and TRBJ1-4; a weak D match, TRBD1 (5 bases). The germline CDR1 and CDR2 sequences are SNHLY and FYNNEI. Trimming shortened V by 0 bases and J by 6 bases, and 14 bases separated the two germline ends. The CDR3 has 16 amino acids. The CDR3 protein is CASSEALHWGDEKLFF. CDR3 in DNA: TGTGCCAGCAGTGAAGCGCTTCATTGGGGGGATGAAAAACTGTTTTTT.

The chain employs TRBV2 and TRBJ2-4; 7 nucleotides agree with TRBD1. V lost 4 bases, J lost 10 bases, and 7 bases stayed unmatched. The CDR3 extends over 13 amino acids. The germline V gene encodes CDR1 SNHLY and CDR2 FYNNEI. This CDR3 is CASSGKGQPIQYF. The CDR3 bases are TGTGCCAGCAGTGGGAAGGGACAGCCAATTCAGTACTTC.